This T cell receptor beta chain was documented in a study of T-cell reconstitution after alpha-beta-depleted transplantation in children. Notes on the study in general: Once a year had passed after transplant, T-cell counts and diversity came mostly from newly produced T cells.

In regard to this clonotype: The target antigen is unknown.

The CDR3 contains 13 residues. Trimming cost V 6 bases and J 4 bases, with 13 bases left between them. Germline CDR1 is SNHLY and CDR2 is FYNNEI. Unique molecular identifiers featured in how the TCRbeta library was prepared. MiXCR was run by TCRdb on the PCR reads, yielding one entry per CDR3 protein. The data hold 250,000 to 300,000 distinct CDR3 sequences, with 7.5% to 9% observed a single time. The receptor comes from a female patient aged 2 to 10 who had a stem cell transplant for Fanconi anemia, so the T cells may come from the graft donor. The V call is TRBV2, the J call TRBJ2-7, with D possibly TRBD1 on 6 matching bases. Sequenced here: peripheral blood, sampled 360 days after TCRalphabeta/CD19-depleted stem cell transplant. The CDR3 bases are TGTGCCAGCAGCTATCCACAGGGTTACGAGCAGTACGTC. Translated: CASSYPQGYEQYV.